Listed below are T cell receptor beta chains from one sample, sequenced in a study of T cell changes during pregnancy in multiple sclerosis. Sequencing used immunoSEQ multiplex PCR; TCRdb keeps in-frame clones, though not all of them. The sample shows about 72,000 clones, around 92% of them seen only once. The sequences come from peripheral blood, collected in the third trimester of pregnancy. The source of these receptors is a female donor in good health, enrolled as a control in a pregnancy study. The CDR3 runs from the conserved cysteine through the conserved F or W. The D gene is left open where the match is weak. Clone size is not always given. Where it is, it says once, few, many or a class for expanded clones.

j_call,d_call,clone_size,v_call,cdr3_aa,cdr3_nt
TRBJ1-2,-,-,TRBV7-9,CASSLVGREDYGYTF,TGTGCCAGCAGCTTGGTGGGCAGGGAGGACTATGGCTACACCTTC
TRBJ2-7,TRBD1,-,TRBV7-7,CASSLALGQSYEQYF,TGTGCCAGCAGCTTGGCCCTGGGACAGTCCTACGAGCAGTACTTC
TRBJ2-7,TRBD1,once,TRBV19,CASSTQWADRTYEQYF,TGTGCCAGTAGTACCCAATGGGCGGACAGGACCTACGAGCAGTACTTC
TRBJ1-2,TRBD1,-,TRBV27,CASSFRTPDRDYGYTF,TGTGCCAGCAGTTTCCGTACCCCGGACAGGGACTATGGCTACACCTTC
TRBJ1-5,-,medium-sized,TRBV6-1,CASSEGRGRQPQHF,TGTGCCAGCAGTGAAGGACGGGGAAGGCAGCCCCAGCATTTT
TRBJ1-2,-,-,TRBV7-9,CASSPTVGYGYTF,TGTGCCAGCAGCCCCACAGTGGGCTATGGCTACACCTTC
TRBJ2-1,-,once,TRBV27,CASSSGTPYNEQFF,TGTGCCAGCAGTTCCGGGACACCTTACAATGAGCAGTTCTTC
TRBJ1-2,-,-,TRBV28,CASREAGGNYGYTF,TGTGCCAGTCGGGAGGCTGGGGGCAACTATGGCTACACCTTC
TRBJ1-1,-,-,TRBV2,CASSEGRGRNTEAFF,TGTGCCAGCAGTGAAGGCAGGGGAAGGAACACTGAAGCTTTCTTT
TRBJ2-7,TRBD1,once,TRBV30,CAWTQGANEQYF,TGTGCCTGGACACAGGGGGCGAACGAGCAGTACTTC
TRBJ2-1,-,-,TRBV6-4,CASSEGAYNEQFF,TGTGCCAGCAGTGAGGGGGCGTACAATGAGCAGTTCTTC
TRBJ1-1,-,-,TRBV7-8,CASSHPGRAVTEAFF,TGTGCCAGCAGCCACCCAGGCAGGGCGGTCACTGAAGCTTTCTTT
TRBJ1-1,-,-,TRBV5-1,CASSSRQGLNTEAFF,TGCGCCAGCAGCTCGAGGCAGGGCTTGAACACTGAAGCTTTCTTT
TRBJ1-2,TRBD1,-,TRBV11-2,CASSSGQNSHYGYTF,TGTGCCAGCAGCTCGGGACAGAACAGCCACTATGGCTACACCTTC
TRBJ1-2,TRBD1,-,TRBV19,CASMPGQPLRGYTF,TGTGCCAGTATGCCGGGACAGCCTCTGAGAGGCTACACCTTC
TRBJ1-6,-,-,TRBV29-1,CSVGGGSLNSPLHF,TGCAGCGTCGGGGGAGGCAGCCTTAATTCACCCCTCCACTTT
TRBJ1-1,TRBD1,-,TRBV18,CASPVNNQGDHPLNTEAFF,TGTGCCAGCCCTGTAAATAACCAGGGGGACCACCCTTTGAACACTGAAGCTTTCTTT
TRBJ2-3,TRBD2,-,TRBV5-1,CASSSGGSGGSTDTQYF,TGCGCCAGCAGCTCCGGAGGTAGCGGGGGCAGCACAGATACGCAGTATTTT
TRBJ2-2,TRBD2,-,TRBV7-7,CASLPGGLYTGELFF,TGTGCTAGCCTACCGGGAGGGTTGTACACCGGGGAGCTGTTTTTT
TRBJ2-3,TRBD1,-,TRBV19,CASSNRAQGRDTQYF,TGTGCCAGTAGTAACCGGGCACAGGGGAGAGATACGCAGTATTTT
TRBJ2-1,TRBD2,-,TRBV7-9,CASSFSGRDNEQFF,TGTGCCAGCAGTTTTAGCGGGAGAGACAATGAGCAGTTCTTC
TRBJ1-6,TRBD1,-,TRBV6-6,CASRPPGQGSYPLHF,TGTGCCAGCAGACCTCCGGGACAGGGATCTTACCCCCTCCACTTT
TRBJ1-6,-,-,TRBV7-9,CASSPSDSSYNSPLHF,TGTGCCAGCAGCCCGTCCGACAGCTCCTATAATTCACCCCTCCACTTT
TRBJ2-1,TRBD2,-,TRBV10-3,CAISSLAGGRLNEQFF,TGTGCCATCTCCTCTTTAGCGGGGGGGCGCTTAAATGAGCAGTTCTTC
TRBJ1-2,-,once,TRBV5-4,CASSSFGAGTLLF,-
TRBJ2-7,-,once,TRBV4-2,CASSQDASEVYEQYF,TGTGCCAGCAGCCAAGACGCTAGCGAGGTATACGAGCAGTACTTC
TRBJ2-7,-,once,TRBV11-2,CASSFSGDEQYF,TGTGCCAGCAGCTTCTCAGGGGACGAGCAGTACTTC
TRBJ1-1,-,-,TRBV6-5,CASSRDSNTEAFF,TGTGCCAGCAGCCGAGACTCGAACACTGAAGCTTTCTTT
TRBJ1-3,-,-,TRBV5-4,CASSAGFSGNTIYF,TGTGCCAGCAGTGCAGGGTTCTCTGGAAACACCATATATTTT
TRBJ2-1,-,-,TRBV7-2,CASSLASEQFF,TGTGCCAGCAGCTTAGCTAGTGAGCAGTTCTTC
TRBJ2-3,TRBD1,-,TRBV19,CASSPDRSTDTQYF,TGTGCCAGTAGTCCGGACAGGTCCACAGATACGCAGTATTTT
TRBJ2-1,-,-,TRBV10-3,CAISSTGTPYNEQFF,TGTGCCATCAGCTCGACAGGCACCCCCTACAATGAGCAGTTCTTC
TRBJ2-5,TRBD1,-,TRBV7-9,CASSLADRGETQYF,TGTGCCAGCAGCTTAGCGGACAGGGGAGAGACCCAGTACTTC
TRBJ2-5,-,-,TRBV7-9,CASSPSTVQETQYF,TGTGCCAGCAGCCCCTCTACGGTCCAAGAGACCCAGTACTTC
TRBJ2-1,TRBD2,-,TRBV4-3,CASSQDGGDYSYNEQFF,TGCGCCAGCAGCCAAGATGGTGGGGACTACTCCTACAATGAGCAGTTCTTC
TRBJ2-1,TRBD1,-,TRBV6-1,CASSVGTGSSYNEQFF,TGTGCCAGCAGTGTGGGGACAGGGTCCTCCTACAATGAGCAGTTCTTC
TRBJ2-7,-,-,TRBV19,CARIGAGPEQYF,TGTGCCAGGATTGGGGCAGGCCCTGAGCAGTACTTC